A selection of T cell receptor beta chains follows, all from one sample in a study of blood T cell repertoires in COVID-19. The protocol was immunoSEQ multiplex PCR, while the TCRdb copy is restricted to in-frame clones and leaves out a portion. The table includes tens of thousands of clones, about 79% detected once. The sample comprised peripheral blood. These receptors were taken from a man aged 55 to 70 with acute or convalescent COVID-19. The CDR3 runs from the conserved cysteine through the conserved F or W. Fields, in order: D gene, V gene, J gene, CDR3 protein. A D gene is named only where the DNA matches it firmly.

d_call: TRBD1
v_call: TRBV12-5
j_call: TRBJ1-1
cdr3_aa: CASGLESGGAGGRNTEAFF

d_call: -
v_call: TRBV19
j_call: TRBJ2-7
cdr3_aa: CASSSNPGSRGEQYF

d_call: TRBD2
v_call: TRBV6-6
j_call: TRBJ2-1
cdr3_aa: CASRPLGLAGGDEQFF

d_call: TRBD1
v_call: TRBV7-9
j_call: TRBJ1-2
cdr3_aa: CASSSWDSRYTF

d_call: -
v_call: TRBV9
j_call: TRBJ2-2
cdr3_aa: CASSLTTETGELFF

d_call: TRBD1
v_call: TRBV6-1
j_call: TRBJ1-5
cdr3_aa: CAIGQGNQPQHF

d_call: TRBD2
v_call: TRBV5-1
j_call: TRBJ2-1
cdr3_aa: CASSLAGTSGGRTYSEQFF

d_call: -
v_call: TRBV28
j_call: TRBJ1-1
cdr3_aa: CASISPNTEAFF

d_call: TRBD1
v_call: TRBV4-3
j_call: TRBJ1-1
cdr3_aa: CASSPGRDRGPTEAFF

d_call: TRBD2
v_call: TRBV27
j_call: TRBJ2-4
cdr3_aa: CASSPSRRPSGGAKNIQYF

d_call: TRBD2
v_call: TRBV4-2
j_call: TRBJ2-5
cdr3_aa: CASSQGFSGGQETQYF

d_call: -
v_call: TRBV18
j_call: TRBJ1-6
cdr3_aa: CASSPPGGESSPLHF

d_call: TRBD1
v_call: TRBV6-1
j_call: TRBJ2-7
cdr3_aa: CASSLQGASVYEQYF

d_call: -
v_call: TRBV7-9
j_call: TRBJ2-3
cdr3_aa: CASRPGTDTQYF

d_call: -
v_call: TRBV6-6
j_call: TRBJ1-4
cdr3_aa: CASSYVGPHRGKLFF

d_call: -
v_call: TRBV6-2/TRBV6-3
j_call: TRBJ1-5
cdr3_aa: CASSYSISVLQTSNQPQHF

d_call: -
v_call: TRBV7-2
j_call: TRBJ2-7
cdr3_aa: CASSLLSGNEQYF

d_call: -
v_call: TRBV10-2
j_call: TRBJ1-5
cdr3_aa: CASSLTGTFGQPQHF

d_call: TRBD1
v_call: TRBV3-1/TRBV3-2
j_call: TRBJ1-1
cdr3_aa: CASSRRDRGLSHTEAFF

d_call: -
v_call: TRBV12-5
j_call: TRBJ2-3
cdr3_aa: CASGLTDTQYF

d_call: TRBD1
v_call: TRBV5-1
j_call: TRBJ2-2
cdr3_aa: CASSLRQGAAGELFF

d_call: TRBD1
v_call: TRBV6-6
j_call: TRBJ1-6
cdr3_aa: CASRPLNRGSSPLHF

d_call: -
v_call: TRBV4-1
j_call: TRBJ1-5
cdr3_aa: CASRRQDQAQHF

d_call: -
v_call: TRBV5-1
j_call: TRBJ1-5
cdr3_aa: CASSLGDAQGVQPQHF

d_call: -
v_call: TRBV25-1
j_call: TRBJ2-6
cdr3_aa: CASSDSGFSGANVLTF